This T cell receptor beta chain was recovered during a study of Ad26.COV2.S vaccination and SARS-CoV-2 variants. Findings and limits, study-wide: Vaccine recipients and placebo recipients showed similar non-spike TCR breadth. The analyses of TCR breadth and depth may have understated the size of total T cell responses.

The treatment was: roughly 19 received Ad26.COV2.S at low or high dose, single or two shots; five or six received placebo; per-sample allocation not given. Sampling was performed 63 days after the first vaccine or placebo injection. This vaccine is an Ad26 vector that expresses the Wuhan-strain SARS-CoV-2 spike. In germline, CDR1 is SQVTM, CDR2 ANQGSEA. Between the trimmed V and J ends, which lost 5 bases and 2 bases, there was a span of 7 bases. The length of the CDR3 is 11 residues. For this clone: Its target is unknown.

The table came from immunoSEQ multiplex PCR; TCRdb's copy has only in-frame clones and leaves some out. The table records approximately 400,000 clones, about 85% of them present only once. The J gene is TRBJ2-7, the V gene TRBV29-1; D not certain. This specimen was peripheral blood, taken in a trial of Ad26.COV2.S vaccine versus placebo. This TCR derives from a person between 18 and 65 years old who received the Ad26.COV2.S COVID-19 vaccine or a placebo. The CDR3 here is CSVLGTYEQYF. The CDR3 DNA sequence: TGCAGCGTTTTGGGAACCTACGAGCAGTACTTC.